These 30 T cell receptor beta chains share one sample of origin, sequenced in a study of CD8 T cells in Susac syndrome. RNA totalling roughly 0.45 to 1 ug underwent reverse transcription with random hexamers. TCRdb recomputed calls from the immunoSEQ multiplex PCR reads with MiXCR, one row per CDR3 protein. This sample yields some 130,000 distinct CDR3 sequences, of which around 96% are seen a single time; over 0.1% belongs to the top ten. Sequences were obtained from CD4+ T cells from PBMCs. These receptors were taken from a human donor in good health.

J is TRBJ2-3 and V is TRBV5-4; D possibly corresponds to TRBD1 (6 bases). Germline CDR1 reads SGHNT; CDR2 reads YYREEE (reference sequence). The CDR3 runs 16 residues. Between the trimmed V and J ends, which lost 3 bases and 2 bases, there was a span of 16 bases. The CDR3 spells CASSSPKGGDTDTQYF. The CDR3 coding sequence is TGTGCCAGCAGCTCCCCTAAAGGGGGAGACACAGATACGCAGTATTTT.

J is TRBJ2-7 and V is TRBV6-6; TRBD1 agrees at 10 bases. V shed 6 bases and J 3 bases; nucleotides not matched to a gene: 8. This CDR3 has 15 amino acids. In germline, CDR1 is MNHNY, CDR2 SVGAGI (reference sequence). Written as DNA, the CDR3 is TGTGCCAGCAGCCAGGGACAGGGGAACCTCTACGAGCAGTACTTC. Residues: CASSQGQGNLYEQYF.

The chain combines TRBV3-1 with TRBJ2-4; D remains ambiguous. The CDR3 sequence is 15 residues long. The germline CDR1 and CDR2 sequences are LGHDT and YNNKEL (reference sequence). Trimming removed 2 bases at V and 0 bases at J, with 8 bases between. The CDR3 spells CASSQPSVAKNIQYF. The CDR3 nucleotides read TGTGCCAGCAGCCAACCCTCAGTAGCCAAAAACATTCAGTACTTC.

The rearrangement links TRBV2 to TRBJ2-6, with 9 bases aligning to TRBD1. Germline CDR1 is SNHLY and CDR2 is FYNNEI. The CDR3 is 17 amino acids. J lost 0 bases, V lost 6 bases, and 6 bases had no gene match. CDR3 bases: TGTGCCAGCAGCCGGACAGGGGACCCCTCTGGGGCCAACGTCCTGACTTTC. This codes for CASSRTGDPSGANVLTF.

The chain joins TRBV5-1 to TRBJ2-1, with 9 bases identical to TRBD2. Germline V lookup: CDR1 SGHRS, CDR2 YFSETQ. The CDR3 contains 15 residues. Losses at the gene ends were 6 bases for V and 6 bases for J; bases not matched to a gene: 10. The CDR3 region is CASTIAGEAFNEQFF. Here the CDR3 DNA reads TGCGCCAGCACCATAGCGGGAGAAGCATTCAATGAGCAGTTCTTC. The variable domain in full, with the rest retrieved from reference TRBV5-1 and TRBJ2-1, is KAGVTQTPRYLIKTRGQQVTLSCSPISGHRSVSWYQQTPGQGLQFLFEYFSETQRNKGNFPGRFSGRQFSNSRSEMNVSTLELGDSALYLCASTIAGEAFNEQFFGPGTRLTVL.

The gene calls are TRBV29-1 and TRBJ2-1; perhaps TRBD2 as D (5 bases). Looked up from germline, CDR1 is SQVTM and CDR2 is ANQGSEA. The CDR3 extends over 11 amino acids. V shed 7 bases and J shed 4 bases, with 8 bases lying between them. DNA of the CDR3: TGCAGCGCTGAGGGTTACAATGAGCAGTTCTTC. The encoded protein is CSAEGYNEQFF.

The V gene is TRBV10-3, the J gene TRBJ2-7, with unresolved D. Germline CDR1 ENHRY, CDR2 SYGVKD. The CDR3 contains 14 residues. The ends were cut back, 0 bases at V and 5 bases at J, with 11 bases in the middle. The CDR3 bases are TGTGCCATCAGTGAGTCGCCGACAATGAACGAGCAGTACTTC. It yields the protein CAISESPTMNEQYF.

This clonotype turned up a few times. V is TRBV3-1 and J is TRBJ2-1; no reliable D call. The CDR3 spans 14 residues. Germline V lookup: CDR1 LGHDT, CDR2 YNNKEL (reference sequence). Trimming shortened V by 4 bases and J by 8 bases, and 15 bases separated the two germline ends. CDR3 protein: CASSRYDRRDEQFF. The CDR3, as DNA: TGTGCCAGCAGCCGGTACGACCGCCGGGATGAGCAGTTCTTC.

V and J are TRBV18 and TRBJ1-2; weak D call: TRBD1 (5 bases). The length of the CDR3 is 17 residues. The germline V gene has CDR1 KGHSH and CDR2 LQKENI. Trimming cost V 0 bases and J 0 bases, with 14 bases left between them. This CDR3 reads CASSPPGSLTANYGYTF. The CDR3 nucleotides are TGTGCCAGCTCACCACCGGGCTCTCTGACAGCTAACTATGGCTACACCTTC.

The J gene is TRBJ2-7, the V gene TRBV5-6; 9 bases map to TRBD1. The CDR3 has 15 residues. Germline V gives CDR1 SGHDT, CDR2 YYEEEE. V was pared by 7 bases and J by 6 bases, with 14 bases of the junction left unmatched. Here the CDR3 DNA reads TGTGCCAGCGGAGCGAACTGGGGACAGGGCACCGAGCAGTACTTC. It specifies CASGANWGQGTEQYF. Looking up the rest from reference TRBV5-6 and TRBJ2-7 gives the full variable domain: DAGVTQSPTHLIKTRGQQVTLRCSPKSGHDTVSWYQQALGQGPQFIFQYYEEEERQRGNFPDRFSGHQFPNYSSELNVNALLLGDSALYLCASGANWGQGTEQYFGPGTRLTVT.

This clonotype was seen only once. The chain links TRBV7-2 to TRBJ1-6; D is perhaps TRBD1 (5 bases). The CDR3 consists of 14 residues. CDR1 and CDR2 from the germline V gene are SGHTA and FQGNSA. Trimming cost V 6 bases and J 6 bases, with 12 bases left between them. CDR3 in amino acids: CASSSGRGNSPLHF. The CDR3 bases are TGTGCCAGCAGTTCAGGGCGGGGTAATTCACCCCTCCACTTT.

The genes are TRBV14 and TRBJ1-5; tentative D call: TRBD1 (5 bases). Deletions cut 4 bases from V and 5 bases from J, with 24 bases between. The CDR3 consists of 18 residues. Germline V CDR1 and CDR2: SGHDN, FVKESK. CDR3 nucleotides: TGTGCCAGCAGCCCATTAGATGAACGTGGGGGGGATGATCAGCCCCAGCATTTT. Its translation: CASSPLDERGGDDQPQHF.

CDR3 loop: CASSLGTGGWYEQYF. In DNA form, the CDR3 reads TGTGCCAGCAGCTTAGGTACAGGGGGCTGGTACGAGCAGTACTTC. V is TRBV7-2 and J is TRBJ2-7; 9 nucleotides agree with TRBD1. The CDR3 is 15 amino acids. The V and J ends lost 1 base and 4 bases, in that order; junction bases with no gene match: 5. CDR1 and CDR2 from the germline V gene are SGHTA and FQGNSA. Complete variable domain (other parts from reference TRBV7-2 and TRBJ2-7): GAGVSQSPSNKVTEKGKDVELRCDPISGHTALYWYRQSLGQGLEFLIYFQGNSAPDKSGLPSDRFSAERTGGSVSTLTIQRTQQEDSAVYLCASSLGTGGWYEQYFGPGTRLTVT.

The J gene is TRBJ2-3, the V gene TRBV29-1; D remains unclear. Deletions cut 4 bases from V and 5 bases from J, with 7 bases between. The CDR3 has 11 residues. The germline V gene has CDR1 SQVTM and CDR2 ANQGSEA. CDR3 in amino acids: CSVVRLDTQYF. CDR3 DNA sequence: TGCAGCGTTGTTAGACTAGATACGCAGTATTTT.

The V gene is TRBV30, the J gene TRBJ2-3; D remains unclear. V lost 2 bases and J lost 0, with 3 bases in between. The CDR3 contains 12 residues. The germline V gene has CDR1 GTSNPN and CDR2 SVGIG (reference sequence). The CDR3 is CAWSLSTDTQYF. The CDR3 coding sequence is TGTGCCTGGAGTCTCAGCACAGATACGCAGTATTTT. Together with reference TRBV30 and TRBJ2-3, the CDR3 gives the full variable domain: SQTIHQWPATLVQPVGSPLSLECTVEGTSNPNLYWYRQAAGRGLQLLFYSVGIGQISSEVPQNLSASRPQDRQFILSSKKLLLSDSGFYLCAWSLSTDTQYFGPGTRLTVL.

The chain recombines TRBV7-9 with TRBJ2-7; possible D gene TRBD1, 5 bases. Trimming cost V 5 bases and J 2 bases, with 13 bases left between them. The CDR3 is made up of 14 amino acids. Germline CDR1 reads SEHNR; CDR2 reads FQNEAQ (reference sequence). As DNA, the CDR3 is TGTGCCAGCAGCCTTCAGGGTTTTCCCTACGAGCAGTACTTC. It encodes CASSLQGFPYEQYF.

This clonotype occurred once. The chain is built from TRBV29-1 and TRBJ1-4; tentatively, D is TRBD1 (5 bases). The V gene lost 4 bases and the J gene lost 8 bases, with 17 bases spanning the gap. Germline CDR1 and CDR2: SQVTM and ANQGSEA. CDR3 length: 14 residues. DNA of the CDR3: TGCAGCGTTGCGTTACAGGACTTCGGAGAAAAACTGTTTTTT. Its translation is CSVALQDFGEKLFF.

J is TRBJ2-7 and V is TRBV2, with D possibly matching TRBD1 (7 bases). This CDR3 region has 14 residues. V was clipped by 8 bases and J by 3 bases, with 17 bases between them. Germline V gene data show CDR1 as SNHLY and CDR2 as FYNNEI. CDR3 amino acids: CASLAGQIVYEQYF. Here the CDR3 DNA reads TGTGCCAGCCTGGCGGGACAGATCGTCTACGAGCAGTACTTC.

The V call is TRBV6-6, the J call TRBJ2-1, with D tentatively TRBD2 (5 bases). Trimming left V 8 bases short and J 6 bases short, with 11 bases between. The CDR3 extends over 12 amino acids. Germline CDR1 MNHNY, CDR2 SVGAGI (reference sequence). The CDR3 nucleotides read TGTGCCAGCGGACCCGGAGGCAATGAGCAGTTCTTC. Its translation is CASGPGGNEQFF.

The chain's CDR3 is CASSSPGTGEGNQPQHF. The DNA of the CDR3 is TGTGCCAGCAGCTCACCCGGGACAGGGGAAGGCAATCAGCCCCAGCATTTT. The chain combines TRBV7-9 with TRBJ1-5, with 10 positions matching TRBD1. V was pared by 4 bases and J by 2 bases, with 8 bases of the junction left unmatched. This CDR3 contains 17 residues. Germline CDR1 and CDR2: SEHNR and FQNEAQ (reference sequence).

V usage is TRBV2 and J usage is TRBJ1-2; D unresolved. V was clipped by 4 bases and J by 4 bases, with 13 bases between them. Germline CDR1 is SNHLY and CDR2 is FYNNEI. The CDR3 length is 14 residues. The CDR3 bases are TGTGCCAGCAGTGGGATCGGGGTTGTCTATGGCTACACCTTC. Its protein product is CASSGIGVVYGYTF.

The CDR3 spells CASSRDWSDTQYF. As DNA, the CDR3 is TGTGCCAGCAGTCGGGACTGGTCAGATACGCAGTATTTT. The chain couples TRBV12-3 or TRBV12-4 to TRBJ2-3, with D perhaps matching TRBD2 (6 bases). V lost 5 bases and J 4 bases, leaving 10 bases between the germline ends. The CDR3 covers 13 residues.

The chain has TRBV11-2 and TRBJ2-7; 10 bases are shared with TRBD1. V shed 6 bases, J shed 1 base, and the junction held 3 bases outside the gene matches. CDR3 length: 14 amino acids. The germline CDR1 and CDR2 sequences are SGHAT and FQNNGV. The CDR3 coding sequence is TGTGCCAGCAGTGGACAGGGGGTTTCCTACGAGCAGTACTTC. It translates to CASSGQGVSYEQYF.

The chain carries TRBV29-1 and TRBJ2-5; D is ambiguous. V was pared by 2 bases and J by 6 bases, with 10 bases between. The CDR3 runs 12 residues. The germline CDR1 and CDR2 sequences are SQVTM and ANQGSEA. The CDR3 here is CSVESGAKTQYF. The CDR3 region has the DNA TGCAGCGTTGAAAGTGGTGCGAAGACCCAGTACTTC.

This sequence joins TRBV18 and TRBJ2-7; no clear D. The CDR3 spans 13 residues. V dropped 0 bases and J dropped 6 bases, with 9 bases sitting between them. In germline, CDR1 is KGHSH, CDR2 LQKENI. The CDR3 spells CASSPPLGLEQYF. CDR3 in DNA: TGTGCCAGCTCACCACCGTTAGGGCTCGAGCAGTACTTC.

This clonotype was seen only once. V and J are TRBV23-1 and TRBJ1-4, with TRBD1 matching over 10 bases. TRBV23-1 is known as an ORF, though its function is uncertain. The length of the CDR3 is 15 residues. The ends lost 4 bases at V and 6 bases at J; junction bases unmatched: 5. The CDR3 DNA follows: TGCGCCAGCAGTCGGGGGACAGGGGTTTATGAAAAACTGTTTTTT. Its translation is CASSRGTGVYEKLFF.

This rearrangement joins TRBV7-9 to TRBJ2-6, with D maybe TRBD2 (6 bases). Between the trimmed V and J ends, which lost 10 bases and 0 bases, there was a span of 10 bases. This CDR3 is 14 amino acids long. The germline V gene has CDR1 SEHNR and CDR2 FQNEAQ (reference sequence). CDR3 coding DNA: TGTGCCACCCAGGAGGGCTCTGGGGCCAACGTCCTGACTTTC. This sequence encodes CATQEGSGANVLTF.

V is TRBV5-4 and J is TRBJ1-1, with D unresolved. Germline lookup yields CDR1 SGHNT and CDR2 YYREEE (reference sequence). Trimming shortened V by 2 bases and J by 3 bases, and 8 bases separated the two germline ends. The CDR3 extends over 13 amino acids. The DNA of the CDR3 is TGTGCCAGCAGCTTCCGGGCTCACACTGAAGCTTTCTTT. Translated: CASSFRAHTEAFF.

The chain recombines TRBV28 with TRBJ2-3; 9 bases are a match to TRBD2. With V trimmed by 5 bases and J by 6 bases, 12 bases remained unmatched. The germline V gene encodes CDR1 MDHEN and CDR2 SYDVKM. The CDR3 totals 16 residues. The CDR3 bases are TGTGCCAGCAGTCCCCCCGGGCGGGAGGGCCGGGATACGCAGTATTTT. Its translation is CASSPPGREGRDTQYF.

In its sample, this clonotype was seen once. Its ends do not fully match the called genes, so a read error is possible. V gene TRBV29-1 combines with J gene TRBJ2-2; D perhaps matches TRBD1 (6 bases). The CDR3 contains 15 residues. The germline CDR1 and CDR2 sequences are SQVTM and ANQGSEA. The CDR3 loop is CSAERQGSRTGELFF. CDR3 nucleotide sequence: TGCAGCGCTGAACGTCAGGGGAGTAGGACCGGGGAGCTGTTTTTT.